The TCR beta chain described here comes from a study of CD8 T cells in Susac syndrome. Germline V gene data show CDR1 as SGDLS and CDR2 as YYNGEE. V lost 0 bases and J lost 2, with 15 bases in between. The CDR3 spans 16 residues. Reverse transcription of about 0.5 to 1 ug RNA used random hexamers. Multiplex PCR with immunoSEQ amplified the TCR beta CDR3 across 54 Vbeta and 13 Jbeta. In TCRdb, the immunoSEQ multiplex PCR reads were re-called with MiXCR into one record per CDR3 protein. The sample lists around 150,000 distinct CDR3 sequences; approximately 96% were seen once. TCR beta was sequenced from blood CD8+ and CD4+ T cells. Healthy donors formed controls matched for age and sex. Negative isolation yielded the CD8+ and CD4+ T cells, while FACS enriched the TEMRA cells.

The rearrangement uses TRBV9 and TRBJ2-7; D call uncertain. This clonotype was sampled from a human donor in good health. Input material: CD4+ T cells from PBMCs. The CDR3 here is CASSVGDDPRTYEQYF. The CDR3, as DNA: TGTGCCAGCAGCGTAGGAGATGATCCGCGGACCTACGAGCAGTACTTC.